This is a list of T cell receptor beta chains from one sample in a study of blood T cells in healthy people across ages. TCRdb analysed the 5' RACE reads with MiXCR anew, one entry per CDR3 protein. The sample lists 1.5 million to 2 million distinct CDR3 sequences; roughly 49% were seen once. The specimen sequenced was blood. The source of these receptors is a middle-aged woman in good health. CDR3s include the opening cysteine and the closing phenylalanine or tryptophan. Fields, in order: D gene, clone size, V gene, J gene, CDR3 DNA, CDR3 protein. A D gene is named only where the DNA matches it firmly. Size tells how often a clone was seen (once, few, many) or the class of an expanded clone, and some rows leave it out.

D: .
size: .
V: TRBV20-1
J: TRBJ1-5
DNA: TGCAGTGCTAGGGAGGGGGGGAGCAATCAGCCCCAGCATTTT
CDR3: CSAREGGSNQPQHF

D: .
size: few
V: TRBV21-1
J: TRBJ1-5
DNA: TGTGCCAGCACCAACACCAGGACAGGGGGATCTAGGAGCAATCAGCCCCAGCATTTT
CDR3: CASTNTRTGGSRSNQPQHF

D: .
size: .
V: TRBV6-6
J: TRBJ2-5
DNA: TGTGCCAGCAGTTCACCGGGGAATGAGCAGTACTTC
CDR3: CASSSPGNEQYF

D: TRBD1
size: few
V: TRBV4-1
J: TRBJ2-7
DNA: TGCGCCAGCAGCCAAGGGACAGGGGGCGACGAGCAGTACTTC
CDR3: CASSQGTGGDEQYF

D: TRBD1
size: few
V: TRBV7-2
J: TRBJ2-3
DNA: TGTGCCAGCAGCCGACAGGGGGCGGGTAGCACAGATACGCAGTATTTT
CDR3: CASSRQGAGSTDTQYF

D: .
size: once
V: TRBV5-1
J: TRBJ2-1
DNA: TGCGCCAGCAACTTAATGGGACATGAGCAGTTCTTC
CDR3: CASNLMGHEQFF

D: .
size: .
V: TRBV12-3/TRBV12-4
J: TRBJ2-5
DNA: TGTGCCAGCAGTTTAGAAAGGGTTTCGGATGAGACCCAGTACTTC
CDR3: CASSLERVSDETQYF

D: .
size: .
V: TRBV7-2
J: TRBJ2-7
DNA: TGTGCCGGCAGCTTACGACGGAACACCTACGAGCAGTACTTC
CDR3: CAGSLRRNTYEQYF

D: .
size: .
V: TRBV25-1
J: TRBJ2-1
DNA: TGTGCCAGCAGTGAATCCCACAGGCCGGATGGGAATGAGCAGTTCTTC
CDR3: CASSESHRPDGNEQFF

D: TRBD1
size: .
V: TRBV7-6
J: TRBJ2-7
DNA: TGTGCCAGCAGTCCACGGTGGGACAGCCTCTACGAGCAGTACTTC
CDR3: CASSPRWDSLYEQYF

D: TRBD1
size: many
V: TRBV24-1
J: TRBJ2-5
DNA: TGTGCCACCAGTGACAGGACAGGGCGCGAGACCCAGTACTTC
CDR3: CATSDRTGRETQYF

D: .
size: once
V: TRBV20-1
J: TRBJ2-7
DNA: TGCAGTGCTAGAGATCGCGGGACATCACTTATCTACGAGCAGTACTTC
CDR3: CSARDRGTSLIYEQYF

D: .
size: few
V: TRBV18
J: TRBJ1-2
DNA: TGTGCCAGCTCACCAGACAGGATCGCCTATGGCTACACCTTC
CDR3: CASSPDRIAYGYTF

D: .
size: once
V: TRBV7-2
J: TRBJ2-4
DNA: TGTGCCAGCAGATACGACCTAGCCAAAAACATTCAGTACTTC
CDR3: CASRYDLAKNIQYF

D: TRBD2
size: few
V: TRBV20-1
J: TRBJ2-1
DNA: TGCAGTGCTAGTTTAGTCGCTAGCGGGGGTAATGAGCAGTTCTTC
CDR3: CSASLVASGGNEQFF

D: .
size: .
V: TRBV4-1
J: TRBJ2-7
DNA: TGCGCCAGCAGCCAAGAGCCAGGGGACGAGCAGTACTTC
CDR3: CASSQEPGDEQYF

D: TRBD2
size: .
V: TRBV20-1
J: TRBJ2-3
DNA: TGCAGTGCTAGAGATCTAGAGCGGGGGGCGACTAGCACAGATACGCAGTATTTT
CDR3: CSARDLERGATSTDTQYF

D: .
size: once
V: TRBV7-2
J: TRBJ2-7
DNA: TGTGCCAGCAGCCTCCGGGACCCAACCTACAATGAGCAGTACTTC
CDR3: CASSLRDPTYNEQYF

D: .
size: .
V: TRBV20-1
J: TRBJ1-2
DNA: TGCAGTGCTAGAGATGTTCTTGAGGACTATGGCTACACCTTC
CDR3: CSARDVLEDYGYTF

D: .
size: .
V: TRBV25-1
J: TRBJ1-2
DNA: TGTGCCAGCAGTGCCAACAGGGAACGGAGCTATGGCTACACCTTC
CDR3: CASSANRERSYGYTF

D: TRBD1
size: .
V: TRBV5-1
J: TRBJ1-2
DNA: TGCGCCAGCACCGATGGGACAGCCTTCGGCTACACCTTC
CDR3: CASTDGTAFGYTF

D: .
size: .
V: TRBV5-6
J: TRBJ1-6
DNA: TGTGCCGCAACCCGGCGGGGGAACTCCTATAATTCACCCCTCCACTTT
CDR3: CAATRRGNSYNSPLHF

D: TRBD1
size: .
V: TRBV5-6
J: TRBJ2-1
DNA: TGTGCCAGCAGCTTACAATACCGGGACAGTCAAATTAACAATGAGCAGTTCTTC
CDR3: CASSLQYRDSQINNEQFF

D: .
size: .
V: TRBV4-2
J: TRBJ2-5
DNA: TGTGCCAGCAGCCAATTTACAGGGCTGGGCCAAGAGACCCAGTACTTC
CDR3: CASSQFTGLGQETQYF